Detailed here is one T cell receptor beta chain. The target antigen is unknown. Germline CDR1 is SEHNR and CDR2 is FQNEAQ (reference sequence). The CDR3 is 15 amino acids. V lost 2 bases and J lost 3, with 10 bases in between. The source of the sample is a study of cytomegalovirus exposure and HLA in healthy donors. With 60 Vbeta and 13 Jbeta primers, the PCR was carried out. Libraries were prepared by immunoSEQ multiplex PCR; TCRdb keeps only in-frame clonotypes and omits some of them. The sample includes 50,000 to 70,000 clones. Findings and limits, study-wide: Being productive about 87% or about 30% of the time was typical of most TCR beta V segments in an earlier analysis. TRBV6-2, TRBV6-3 and other indistinguishable V segments were excluded. It was confirmed in vitro that a few of the CMV-associated chains were specific for CMV antigens.

The chain recombines TRBV7-9 with TRBJ2-2; D gene unclear. Sample: PBMCs. The clonotype originates from a man aged 45-60 years in good health and CMV-seropositive. This CDR3 is CASSLSVGYTGELFF. CDR3 bases: TGTGCCAGCAGCTTAAGCGTCGGGTACACCGGGGAGCTGTTTTTT.